The clone carrying this TCR beta chain was seen only once. The source of the sample is a study of shared clonotypes between healthy human individuals. CD4+ cells were split into CD45RA+ naive and CD45RA-negative memory subsets. Original methodology: Filtering was not the same, since immunoSEQ gave junction-only sequences without quality scores. The repertoire was sequenced with immunoSEQ multiplex PCR; TCRdb's copy has only in-frame clones and lacks some. V, J and clone size are those of that table, while D and trimming were read from the DNA. This table has 2 million to 3 million clones, 80% to 95% appearing once. The CDR3 has 14 amino acids. Germline-derived CDR1 and CDR2 are MNHNS and SASEGT. Trimming pared 9 bases from V and 6 bases from J, leaving 18 bases between.

Input material: naive CD4+ T cells from PBMCs. The sample's subset: CD45RA+ positively selected. This TCR came from a man younger than 35 in good health. Some clones in this sample may be carry-over from other donors' samples. The V call is TRBV6-1, the J call TRBJ2-1, with D perhaps TRBD1 or TRBD2 (5 bases each). In DNA, the CDR3 is TGTGCCAGTCCCCCCGGGACCTATTTCAATGAGCAGTTCTTC. It is translated as CASPPGTYFNEQFF.